This T cell receptor (beta chain) was recorded in a study of vaccination and CD4 T cells after COVID-19. Study information: Convalescent donors: six male, four female; seven Caucasian, two Asian, one multiracial, two Hispanic. Overall study results and limits: Convalescent patients gained a median approximately 88% of their reactive clones only post-vaccination.

Treatment in this sample: roughly nine-day PBMC culture with coronavirus spike peptide pools or control peptides (ViraFEST assay). CD4+ T-cell collection from the unexposed donor predated the COVID-19 pandemic (2011-2018). Cultured CD4+ T cell DNA underwent sequencing with the Oncomine TCR Beta short-read assay. TCRdb reanalysed the PCR reads using MiXCR and keeps one entry per CDR3 protein. The data contain several thousand distinct CDR3 sequences, around 29% of them singletons. This clonotype was seen more than once but under ten times. The target antigen is unknown. Input material: CD4+ T cells from blood, cultured in vitro. The origin of this receptor is a human donor in good health.

The CDR3 nucleotides read TGCAGCTTAAACAAGTACGGGGACAGCTCAGATACGCAGTATTTT. Translation: CSLNKYGDSSDTQYF. The chain employs TRBV29-1 and TRBJ2-3, with TRBD1 identical over 7 bases. Germline lookup yields CDR1 SQVTM and CDR2 ANQGSEA. This CDR3 comprises 15 residues. After removal of 8 bases from V and 4 bases from J, the junction contained 15 bases not matched to a gene.